The clone carrying this TCR beta chain was seen a handful of times. Its antigen remains unknown. It was with previously described methods and listed TCR primers that bulk TCR libraries were made. One entry per CDR3 protein results from TCRdb running MiXCR on the PCR reads. Altogether over 550,000 distinct CDR3 sequences are present, over 25% being singletons, with the ten largest covering around 0.78%. The germline V gene has CDR1 SGDLS and CDR2 YYNGEE. The CDR3 loop spans 15 amino acids. V shed 4 bases, J shed 3 bases, and the junction held 7 bases outside the gene matches. The data derive from a study of molecular identifiers for immune sequencing clone quantification. General study findings and limits: Over 99% of CMV-specific effector molecules, but under 1% of naive ones, were in clones above 20 copies.

Sequencing was carried out using naive CD8+ T cells from blood, with Jurkat cell RNA spiked in. The sample's subset: FACS-sorted CD8+CD4-CCR7+CD45RA+ naive T cells. The receptor comes from a human donor in good health. Some libraries in this study had Jurkat cell RNA spiked in. The chain joins TRBV9 to TRBJ1-1; 9 nucleotides match TRBD1. This CDR3 reads CASSNRRQGDTEAFF. CDR3 DNA: TGTGCCAGCAGCAACAGGCGACAGGGGGACACTGAAGCTTTCTTT. The variable domain in full, with the rest retrieved from reference TRBV9 and TRBJ1-1, is DSGVTQTPKHLITATGQRVTLRCSPRSGDLSVYWYQQSLDQGLQFLIQYYNGEERAKGNILERFSAQQFPDLHSELNLSSLELGDSALYFCASSNRRQGDTEAFFGQGTRLTVV.